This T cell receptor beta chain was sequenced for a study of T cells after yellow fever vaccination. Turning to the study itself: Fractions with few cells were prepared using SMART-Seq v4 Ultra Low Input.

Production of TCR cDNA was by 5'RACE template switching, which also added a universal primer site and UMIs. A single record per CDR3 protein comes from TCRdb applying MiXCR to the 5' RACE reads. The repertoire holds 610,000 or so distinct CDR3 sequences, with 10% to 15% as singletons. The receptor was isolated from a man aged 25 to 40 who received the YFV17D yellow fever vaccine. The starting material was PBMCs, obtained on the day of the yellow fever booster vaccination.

CDR3 loop: CASSRAHFTDTQYF. CDR3 coding DNA: TGTGCCAGCTCCCGGGCTCATTTCACAGATACGCAGTATTTT. The J gene is TRBJ2-3, the V gene TRBV18; no firm D call. V was shortened by 6 bases and J by 2 bases, with 12 bases between the two germline ends. CDR3 size: 14 residues. From germline, CDR1 is KGHSH and CDR2 LQKENI.